One sample yielded the 9 T cell receptor beta chains listed below, sequenced in a study of CD8 T cells in cerebrospinal fluid in Alzheimer's disease. TCRdb reprocessed the 10x single-cell sequencing reads and keeps a single row for each CDR3 protein, giving no DNA. The sample includes roughly 1,100 distinct CDR3 sequences. Sequenced sample: cerebrospinal fluid. The receptors shown here come from a human donor in good health.

In terms of frequency, this clonotype is medium-sized. The chain employs TRBV27 and TRBJ2-2. CDR3 length: 13 residues. Germline lookup yields CDR1 MNHEY and CDR2 SMNVEV (reference sequence). CDR3 amino acids: CASSLDGPGELFF.

Considering frequency, this clonotype is medium-sized. V is TRBV12-3 or TRBV12-4 and J is TRBJ1-1. The CDR3 runs to 13 residues. The CDR3 is CASTKFRHTEAFF.

By frequency, this clonotype registers medium-sized. The chain joins TRBV28 to TRBJ1-3. Germline loops: CDR1 MDHEN, CDR2 SYDVKM. The CDR3 is 14 amino acids. CDR3 in amino acids: CASRPPTRGHTIYF.

This clonotype counts as medium-sized by frequency. The chain is built from TRBV18 and TRBJ1-1; without DNA, the TCRdb call of TRBD1 cannot be checked. Germline loops: CDR1 KGHSH, CDR2 LQKENI. CDR3 length: 17 residues. The CDR3 region is CASSPAGQGLMNTEAFF.

This clonotype shows up as large by frequency. The chain couples TRBV20-1 to TRBJ2-7; TCRdb designates TRBD1, a call that cannot be tested without DNA. The CDR3 is made up of 13 amino acids. Germline CDR1 is DFQATT and CDR2 is SNEGSKA (reference sequence). The CDR3 here is CSASPGQAYEQYF.

Considering frequency, this clonotype is large. The rearrangement uses TRBV5-1 and TRBJ1-1. The CDR3 runs 13 residues. Germline CDR1 reads SGHRS; CDR2 reads YFSETQ. The CDR3: CASSLVPDTEAFF.

J is TRBJ2-7 and V is TRBV19. The CDR3 runs to 11 residues. The V gene's germline CDR1 is LNHDA and CDR2 SQIVND (reference sequence). CDR3 loop: CARRFDYEQYF.

This clonotype ranks as large (0.1 to 1%) in terms of frequency. The V gene is TRBV20-1, the J gene TRBJ1-1; absent DNA, TCRdb's TRBD1 call cannot be checked. Per the germline V gene, CDR1 is DFQATT and CDR2 is SNEGSKA (reference sequence). CDR3 length: 12 amino acids. CDR3 in amino acids: CSARVPGTEAFF.

Its frequency marks this clonotype as large (0.1 to 1%). The chain combines TRBV6-6 with TRBJ2-7; TCRdb lists TRBD1, though no DNA is available to test this call. The CDR3 is made up of 12 amino acids. Germline assignment: CDR1 MNHNY and CDR2 SVGAGI (reference sequence). This CDR3 is CASIGGVYEQYF.